This is a list of T cell receptor beta chains from one sample in a study of molecular identifiers for immune sequencing clone quantification. TCRdb redid the calling of the PCR reads with MiXCR, one entry per CDR3 protein. Of 300,000 to 350,000 distinct CDR3 sequences listed, 20% to 25% are singletons. Sequencing was done on a sample of naive CD8+ T cells from blood, with Jurkat cell RNA spiked in. Source of these receptors: a human donor in good health. Some libraries in this study had Jurkat cell RNA spiked in. Each CDR3 is given with its conserved first and last residue. The D gene is left open where the match is weak. A row's size may be missing; if present it is once, few, many or a size class.

j_call,d_call,v_call,clone_size,cdr3_nt,cdr3_aa
TRBJ2-3,NA,TRBV20-1,NA,TGCAGTGCTAGAGAAAACGACAGGAGCCTTTTCACAGATACGCAGTATTTT,CSARENDRSLFTDTQYF
TRBJ1-1,NA,TRBV2,many,TGTGCCAGCTACACCGGCACTGAAGCTTTCTTT,CASYTGTEAFF
TRBJ2-2,TRBD2,TRBV7-6,many,TGTGCCAGCAGCTTGGGACTAGCGGGAGGAAAGAACACCGGGGAGCTGTTTTTT,CASSLGLAGGKNTGELFF
TRBJ2-3,NA,TRBV4-3,many,TGCGCCAGCAGCTATATTAATACCGGGGCCGATACGCAGTATTTT,CASSYINTGADTQYF
TRBJ1-1,TRBD1,TRBV19,many,TGTGCCAGTAGTATAGCCCTAACAGGGGCCCTGAACACTGAAGCTTTCTTT,CASSIALTGALNTEAFF
TRBJ2-5,NA,TRBV4-3,NA,TGCGCCAGCAGCCAAGTATTGCAGGGGCCGGAGACCCAGTACTTC,CASSQVLQGPETQYF
TRBJ2-5,TRBD1,TRBV7-2,few,TGTGCCAGCAGCTCCAACACCATAGGGACAGAAGAGACCCAGTACTTC,CASSSNTIGTEETQYF
TRBJ2-7,NA,TRBV6-6,NA,TGTGCCAGCAGTCCCCTGGACTACTACGAGCAGTACTTC,CASSPLDYYEQYF
TRBJ2-3,NA,TRBV7-8,many,TGTGCCAGCAGTTATGACATTTATGTCACAGATACGCAGTATTTT,CASSYDIYVTDTQYF
TRBJ2-7,TRBD2,TRBV9,NA,TGTGCCAGCAGCGCCGCGGGGGGCAGTGGGTACGAGCAGTACTTC,CASSAAGGSGYEQYF
TRBJ2-2,TRBD1,TRBV13,many,TGTGCCAGCAGCTTAGGGAGGATACGGGACAGGGGAGACGGGGAGCTGTTTTTT,CASSLGRIRDRGDGELFF
TRBJ1-1,TRBD1,TRBV5-1,many,TGCGCCAGCAGCTCGTTGGGCAGGGGGTATAACACTGAAGCTTTCTTT,CASSSLGRGYNTEAFF
TRBJ2-7,NA,TRBV6-1,many,TGTGCCAGCAGTGACACAGGCCCCCTCTACGAGCAGTACTTC,CASSDTGPLYEQYF
TRBJ2-5,NA,TRBV7-2,many,TGTGCCAGCGGCCGGGGACTGGCCTTAGGGACCCAGTACTTC,CASGRGLALGTQYF
TRBJ1-1,TRBD1,TRBV29-1,many,TGCAGCGTTGCAGGGGGTTATACGAACACTGAAGCTTTCTTT,CSVAGGYTNTEAFF
TRBJ2-2,NA,TRBV7-9,many,TGTGCCAGCCGCTCCCCCAAGGGAAGCACCGGGGAGCTGTTTTTT,CASRSPKGSTGELFF
TRBJ2-7,NA,TRBV18,few,TGTGCCAGCTCACCCCCAGGGCCGATTCACGAGCAGTACTTC,CASSPPGPIHEQYF
TRBJ2-7,TRBD2,TRBV29-1,many,TGCAGCGTAATTAGCGGGAGTGGCGAGCAGTACTTC,CSVISGSGEQYF
TRBJ2-3,NA,TRBV28,many,TGTGCCAGCTGTGCCTTCTCCCTTTCCACAGATACGCAGTATTTT,CASCAFSLSTDTQYF
TRBJ2-6,NA,TRBV7-6,few,TGTGCCAGCAGCTTGTTAAGGGGCCCCTCTGGGGCCAACGTCCTGACTTTC,CASSLLRGPSGANVLTF
TRBJ2-7,NA,TRBV4-1,many,TGCGCCAGCAGCCAAGAAACCGGCGGACTCGTCCGGGACGAGCAGTACTTC,CASSQETGGLVRDEQYF
TRBJ2-7,NA,TRBV10-3,few,TGTGCCATCCAAGAAGGCGGGCAAGGCGGAAGCTACGAGCAGTACTTC,CAIQEGGQGGSYEQYF
TRBJ1-5,NA,TRBV7-2,many,TGTGCCAGCAGCTTAGTGGGGGTTAGTGGCAATCAGCCCCAGCATTTT,CASSLVGVSGNQPQHF
TRBJ2-5,TRBD2,TRBV14,many,TGTGCCAGCAGCCCTCTCGGACTAGCGCTATCAGAGACCCAGTACTTC,CASSPLGLALSETQYF
TRBJ1-5,NA,TRBV6-5,many,TGTGCCAGCAGTTACTCCCTCTCGGGCAATCAGCCCCAGCATTTT,CASSYSLSGNQPQHF
TRBJ2-7,NA,TRBV9,many,TGTGCCAGCAGCACAGGTAGGTCTATGGACGAGCAGTACTTC,CASSTGRSMDEQYF
TRBJ2-7,TRBD2,TRBV7-6,NA,TGTGCCAGCAGCCCCGCGGGGGATCACTGGGAGCAGTACTTC,CASSPAGDHWEQYF
TRBJ1-1,TRBD1,TRBV6-5,many,TGTGCCAGCAGTTACGGGACAGGTGAAGCTTTCTTT,CASSYGTGEAFF
TRBJ2-7,NA,TRBV19,few,TGTGCCAGTAGTATCGTCCCTAGCGAGGCCTACGAGCAGTACTTC,CASSIVPSEAYEQYF